Shown below are 26 T cell receptor beta chains from a single sample sequenced in a study of blood T cell repertoires in COVID-19. Clones were read by immunoSEQ multiplex PCR, and TCRdb kept only the in-frame ones, dropping some. Of some 87,000 clones listed, around 79% were seen once; the top ten hold 15% to 20%. Input material: peripheral blood. The receptors here all came from a human donor in a cohort sampled during active COVID-19.

Only one count was recorded for this clone. The chain employs TRBV10-3 and TRBJ1-5; TRBD1 agrees at 7 bases. Germline V CDR1 and CDR2: ENHRY, SYGVKD. The CDR3 has 13 amino acids. J gave up 5 bases and V 9 bases, and 7 bases lay outside the gene matches. This chain's CDR3 is CAIRRDSDQPQHF. For the CDR3, the DNA is TGTGCCATAAGGAGGGACAGCGATCAGCCCCAGCATTTT.

The chain combines TRBV4-3 with TRBJ2-2, with a possible D match to TRBD2 (6 bases). V lost 6 bases and J lost 1, with 9 bases in between. Germline CDR1 LGHNA, CDR2 YSLEER. This CDR3 is built from 14 residues. CDR3 nucleotides: TGCGCCAGCAGGGGACTCGGGAACACCGGGGAGCTGTTTTTT. Encoded protein: CASRGLGNTGELFF.

Only one count was recorded for this clone. The chain carries TRBV24-1 and TRBJ2-1, with TRBD2 matching 12 bases. The CDR3 consists of 20 residues. The V gene end was trimmed by 8 bases and the J gene end by 0 bases; junction bases not matched to a gene: 16. CDR1 and CDR2 (germline): KGHDR, SFDVKD. The CDR3 is CATIPATSGSKVGSYNEQFF. The CDR3 coding sequence is TGTGCCACCATCCCCGCGACTAGCGGGAGTAAGGTGGGCTCCTACAATGAGCAGTTCTTC.

This clone was observed once. This chain uses TRBV19 with TRBJ1-2; 9 bases fit TRBD1. J was trimmed by 8 bases and V by 4 bases; bases with no gene match: 11. Germline CDR1 LNHDA, CDR2 SQIVND (reference sequence). The CDR3 is 15 amino acids. Written as DNA, the CDR3 is TGTGCCAGTAGTAGGAGAACAGGGGGCTCGGAGGGCTACACCTTC. Encoded protein: CASSRRTGGSEGYTF.

The chain combines TRBV7-8 with TRBJ2-1; 13 nucleotides line up with TRBD2. Unmatched junction bases numbered 10, after V lost 1 base and J lost 7 bases. The CDR3 runs to 18 residues. Germline lookup yields CDR1 SGHVS and CDR2 FQNEAQ. The CDR3 is CASSLVGLAGVIKNEQFF. DNA for the CDR3: TGTGCCAGCAGCTTAGTTGGACTAGCGGGAGTCATTAAGAATGAGCAGTTCTTC.

This chain links TRBV5-8 with TRBJ2-7; 7 bases fit TRBD2. Trimming at V came to 1 base and at J to 0 bases, leaving 7 bases not matched to a gene. This CDR3 has 16 amino acids. CDR1 and CDR2 (germline): SGHTS, YDEGEE. The CDR3 reads CASSLRWRENSYEQYV. The DNA for the CDR3 is TGTGCCAGCAGCTTGAGGTGGCGGGAGAACTCCTACGAGCAGTACGTC.

This clone was found a few times. The chain is built from TRBV19 and TRBJ1-5; D perhaps matches TRBD1 (6 bases). V lost 5 bases, J lost 0 bases, and 20 bases lay in between. Germline CDR1 is LNHDA and CDR2 is SQIVND (reference sequence). The CDR3 runs 18 residues. Written as DNA, the CDR3 is TGTGCCAGTAGTCCAATACAGGGACGGCCCTATAGCAATCAGCCCCAGCATTTT. Amino acids: CASSPIQGRPYSNQPQHF.

This clone was seen once. The chain recombines TRBV5-5 with TRBJ1-5, with TRBD1 as a possible D gene (5 bases). V was clipped by 4 bases and J by 5 bases, with 16 bases between them. Germline CDR1 and CDR2: SGHKS and YYEKEE (reference sequence). The CDR3 contains 15 residues. CDR3: CASSLTPTVDQPQHF. The CDR3, as DNA: TGTGCCAGCAGCCTTACCCCGACAGTGGATCAGCCCCAGCATTTT. Together with reference TRBV5-5 and TRBJ1-5, the CDR3 gives the full variable domain: DAGVTQSPTHLIKTRGQQVTLRCSPISGHKSVSWYQQVLGQGPQFIFQYYEKEERGRGNFPDRFSARQFPNYSSELNVNALLLGDSALYLCASSLTPTVDQPQHFGDGTRLSIL.

This clone was counted a few times. The V gene is TRBV7-9, the J gene TRBJ1-1; the match to TRBD1 covers 7 bases. This CDR3 has 14 residues. In germline, CDR1 is SEHNR, CDR2 FQNEAQ (reference sequence). V dropped 0 bases and J dropped 7; count of bases not matched to a gene: 5. This chain's CDR3 is CASSLAGGYDEAFF. DNA of the CDR3: TGTGCCAGCAGCTTAGCAGGGGGCTATGATGAAGCTTTCTTT.

V gene TRBV28 combines with J gene TRBJ2-6, with D possibly matching TRBD1 (5 bases). Between the trimmed V and J ends, which lost 7 bases and 0 bases, there was a span of 10 bases. Looked up from germline, CDR1 is MDHEN and CDR2 is SYDVKM. This CDR3 is built from 15 residues. CDR3 region: CASIGAFSGANVLTF. Here the CDR3 DNA reads TGTGCCAGCATAGGGGCTTTCTCTGGGGCCAACGTCCTGACTTTC.

The V call is TRBV27, the J call TRBJ2-2; 7 positions match TRBD2. This CDR3 contains 16 residues. Germline trimming cut 0 bases from V and 6 bases from J; bases unmatched to any gene: 7. The germline CDR1 and CDR2 sequences are MNHEY and SMNVEV (reference sequence). The CDR3 nucleotides are TGTGCCAGCAGTTTATCGGGGGGAGGGCCACCCGGGGAGCTGTTTTTT. Protein sequence: CASSLSGGGPPGELFF.

This clone showed up just a few times. The chain carries TRBV7-6 and TRBJ1-5; TRBD1 matches at 7 bases. Trimming took 4 bases from V and 7 from J; bases not matched to a gene: 1. The CDR3 is 12 residues long. The V gene's germline CDR1 is SGHVS and CDR2 FNYEAQ. CDR3 residues: CASSSGGQPQHF. DNA for the CDR3: TGTGCCAGCAGCTCAGGGGGACAGCCCCAGCATTTT.

This chain joins TRBV11-3 and TRBJ1-1; the match to TRBD1 covers 9 bases. The CDR3 is 15 residues long. CDR1 and CDR2 (germline): SGHNT, YENEEA. Losses at the gene ends were 5 bases for V and 7 bases for J; bases not matched to a gene: 11. The CDR3 DNA sequence: TGTGCCAGCAGCACCTGGGACAGGGATTCAAATGAAGCTTTCTTT. This sequence encodes CASSTWDRDSNEAFF.

The rearrangement links TRBV7-9 to TRBJ2-5; 10 positions agree with TRBD2. V trimming: 3 bases; J trimming: 0 bases; junction bases outside the gene matches: 7. Germline V gene data show CDR1 as SEHNR and CDR2 as FQNEAQ (reference sequence). This CDR3 comprises 17 residues. CDR3 loop: CASSFRLAGDHQETQYF. Written as DNA, the CDR3 is TGTGCCAGCAGCTTTCGGCTAGCGGGAGATCACCAAGAGACCCAGTACTTC.

This chain connects TRBV20-1 to TRBJ2-3; the D gene is possibly TRBD2 (6 bases). The CDR3 spans 13 residues. The V gene's germline CDR1 is DFQATT and CDR2 SNEGSKA (reference sequence). V was pared by 3 bases and J by 3 bases, with 10 bases between. CDR3 in amino acids: CSASRGGTDTQYF. The CDR3 DNA is TGCAGTGCTAGTCGGGGAGGAACAGATACGCAGTATTTT.

This clone has only one observation. The chain carries TRBV24-1 and TRBJ2-5; 7 bases agree with TRBD1. The germline V gene has CDR1 KGHDR and CDR2 SFDVKD. The junction had 6 bases not matched to a gene; V was cut back by 4 bases and J by 5 bases. This CDR3 region has 14 residues. Here the CDR3 reads CATSDPDRVETQYF. CDR3 nucleotide sequence: TGTGCCACCAGTGACCCCGACAGGGTCGAGACCCAGTACTTC.

V gene TRBV6-2 or TRBV6-3 combines with J gene TRBJ2-2; D not resolved. This CDR3 is built from 14 residues. Trimming removed 5 bases at V and 4 bases at J, with 11 bases between. Per germline, CDR1 MNHEY and CDR2 SVGEGT. This CDR3 reads CASSRQTSTGELFF. In nucleotides, the CDR3 is TGTGCCAGCAGTCGCCAAACAAGCACCGGGGAGCTGTTTTTT.

The J gene is TRBJ2-7, the V gene TRBV5-6; 7 bases match TRBD1. V was clipped by 3 bases and J by 4 bases; unmatched bases: 13. The CDR3 is made up of 16 amino acids. Germline V CDR1 and CDR2: SGHDT, YYEEEE. The CDR3 here is CASSYGTYGTDYEQYF. CDR3 nucleotides: TGTGCCAGCAGCTACGGTACATATGGGACAGATTACGAGCAGTACTTC.

The chain employs TRBV28 and TRBJ1-1, with no clear D. Trimming took 4 bases from V and 10 from J, leaving 10 bases between them. CDR3 length equals 11 residues. CDR1 is MDHEN, CDR2 SYDVKM, per germline. CDR3 protein: CASSSDRGAFF. DNA for the CDR3: TGTGCCAGCAGTTCCGACCGGGGAGCTTTCTTT.

The V call is TRBV19, the J call TRBJ2-7, with 9 bases lining up with TRBD1. Germline CDR1 is LNHDA and CDR2 is SQIVND (reference sequence). CDR3 length: 14 residues. Trimming cost V 6 bases and J 4 bases; bases outside gene matches: 7. The CDR3 DNA sequence: TGTGCCAGTAGCCTACGGGGACAGGGATACGAGCAGTACTTC. Translated: CASSLRGQGYEQYF.

The genes are TRBV9 and TRBJ2-1; weak D call: TRBD2 (7 bases). Between the trimmed V and J ends, which lost 2 bases and 6 bases, there was a span of 12 bases. This CDR3 is 14 amino acids long. The germline gives CDR1 SGDLS, CDR2 YYNGEE. CDR3 residues: CASSVGGPSNEQFF. The CDR3 nucleotides read TGTGCCAGCAGCGTCGGGGGGCCAAGCAATGAGCAGTTCTTC.

This clone was seen only a few times. This sequence joins TRBV28 and TRBJ1-6, with a weak D call TRBD1 (6 bases). This CDR3 contains 13 residues. With 8 bases removed from V and 8 bases from J, the gap between germline ends came to 13 bases. The germline V gene encodes CDR1 MDHEN and CDR2 SYDVKM. CDR3 nucleotides: TGTGCCAGCCTGACAGGCCTAGATTCACCCCTCCACTTT. Protein sequence: CASLTGLDSPLHF.

The DNA for the CDR3 is TGTGCCAGCAGCCGACCGGGACAACCAAGAAGGTACTTC. The encoded protein is CASSRPGQPRRYF. The chain recombines TRBV28 with TRBJ2-5; TRBD1 might be the D (6 bases). The V gene lost 6 bases and the J gene lost 13 bases, with 21 bases spanning the gap. The V gene's germline CDR1 is MDHEN and CDR2 SYDVKM. The CDR3 is 13 residues long.

The chain is built from TRBV15 and TRBJ1-6, with 8 bases identical to TRBD1. CDR1 is LNHNV, CDR2 YYDKDF, per germline (reference sequence). The V segment lost 0 bases and the J segment 6 bases; nucleotides outside the gene matches: 4. The CDR3 runs 16 residues. The CDR3 reads CATSRDPQGANSPLHF. DNA for the CDR3: TGTGCCACCAGCAGAGACCCCCAGGGGGCTAATTCACCCCTCCACTTT.

This chain uses TRBV7-9 with TRBJ2-1; 9 bases map to TRBD2. Germline CDR1 is SEHNR and CDR2 is FQNEAQ (reference sequence). CDR3 length equals 14 residues. In DNA, the CDR3 is TGTTCCGGCGCGGGGGGGAGCTCCTACAATGAGCAGTTCTTC. It codes for CSGAGGSSYNEQFF.

V and J are TRBV30 and TRBJ2-1; the D gene is possibly TRBD2 (6 bases). CDR1 is GTSNPN and CDR2 is SVGIG in the germline V gene (reference sequence). The CDR3 is 16 residues long. V dropped 2 bases and J dropped 2 bases, with 16 bases sitting between them. CDR3 in DNA: TGTGCCTGGAGTATCTGGCCGGGACTCGCCTACAATGAGCAGTTCTTC. It codes for CAWSIWPGLAYNEQFF.